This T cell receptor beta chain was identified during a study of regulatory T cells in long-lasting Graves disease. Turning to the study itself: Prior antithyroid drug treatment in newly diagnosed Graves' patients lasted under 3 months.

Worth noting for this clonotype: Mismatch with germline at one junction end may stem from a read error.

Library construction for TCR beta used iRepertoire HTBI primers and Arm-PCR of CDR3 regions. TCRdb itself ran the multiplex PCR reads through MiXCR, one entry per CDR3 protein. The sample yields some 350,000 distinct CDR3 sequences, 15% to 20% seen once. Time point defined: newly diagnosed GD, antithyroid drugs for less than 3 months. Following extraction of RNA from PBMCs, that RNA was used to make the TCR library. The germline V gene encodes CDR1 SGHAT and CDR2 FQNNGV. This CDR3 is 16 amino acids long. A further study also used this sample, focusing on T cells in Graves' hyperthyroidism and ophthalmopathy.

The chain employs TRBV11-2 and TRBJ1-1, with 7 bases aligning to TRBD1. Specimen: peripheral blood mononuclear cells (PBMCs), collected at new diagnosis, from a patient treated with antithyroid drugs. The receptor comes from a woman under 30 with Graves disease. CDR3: CASSSGVWQGGTAAFF. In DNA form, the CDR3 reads TGTGCCAGCAGCTCGGGCGTATGGCAGGGGGGCACTGCAGCTTTCTTT.